This is a list of T cell receptor beta chains from one sample in a study of T cells after yellow fever vaccination. A single record per CDR3 protein comes from TCRdb applying MiXCR to the 5' RACE reads. The sample shows roughly 240,000 distinct CDR3 sequences, around 6.7% of them seen only once. The sequencing here drew on CD4+ T cells sorted from PBMCs, taken on the day of the yellow fever booster vaccination. The receptor source for this set is a man aged 30 to 39 who received the YFV17D yellow fever vaccine. The conserved cysteine and the conserved F or W are not part of the CDR3 here. The order of the fields is J gene, V gene, CDR3 length, clone size, CDR3 protein. Expanded clones get a size class; other rows say once, few or many, or leave the size out.

J: TRBJ2-7; V: TRBV20-1; length: 12; size: .; CDR3: SARWTSGAYEQY
J: TRBJ1-3; V: TRBV7-9; length: 9; size: few; CDR3: ASSAGNTIY
J: TRBJ1-1; V: TRBV20-1; length: 12; size: many; CDR3: RPLRTGTNTEAF
J: TRBJ2-7; V: TRBV20-1; length: 9; size: .; CDR3: SARLVREQY
J: TRBJ2-7; V: TRBV20-1; length: 13; size: few; CDR3: SARRPGTSNYEQY
J: TRBJ2-1; V: TRBV5-1; length: 13; size: many; CDR3: ASSRGTSGTNEQF
J: TRBJ2-3; V: TRBV6-5; length: 13; size: .; CDR3: ASSYNTLSTDTQY
J: TRBJ2-1; V: TRBV9; length: 11; size: many; CDR3: ASSGWTGHEQF
J: TRBJ2-1; V: TRBV12-5; length: 11; size: .; CDR3: ASGLMENNEQF
J: TRBJ2-3; V: TRBV5-1; length: 11; size: many; CDR3: ASSLEGADTQY
J: TRBJ2-3; V: TRBV7-9; length: 13; size: few; CDR3: ASSTLTGLTDTQY
J: TRBJ2-4; V: TRBV4-3; length: 12; size: few; CDR3: ASSRDPAKNIQY
J: TRBJ2-3; V: TRBV20-1; length: 10; size: many; CDR3: SARSAGGTQY
J: TRBJ2-7; V: TRBV7-2; length: 13; size: few; CDR3: ASSFGLADTYEQY
J: TRBJ2-1; V: TRBV10-2; length: 11; size: few; CDR3: ATQTSAHHEQF
J: TRBJ2-7; V: TRBV12-3/TRBV12-4; length: 13; size: .; CDR3: ASSRDRGRGNEQY
J: TRBJ2-2; V: TRBV20-1; length: 11; size: many; CDR3: SASGTNTGELF
J: TRBJ2-1; V: TRBV20-1; length: 12; size: .; CDR3: SASAGTLLNEQF
J: TRBJ2-7; V: TRBV29-1; length: 11; size: many; CDR3: SGSSGSSYEQY
J: TRBJ2-7; V: TRBV10-1; length: 12; size: few; CDR3: ASSAGRDRYEQY
J: TRBJ1-1; V: TRBV5-1; length: 10; size: few; CDR3: ASSHEDTEAF
J: TRBJ1-1; V: TRBV5-4; length: 12; size: few; CDR3: ASSLGRGGTEAF
J: TRBJ1-1; V: TRBV12-3/TRBV12-4; length: 11; size: few; CDR3: ASSLWQGAEAF
J: TRBJ2-2; V: TRBV27; length: 13; size: many; CDR3: ASRRVNTETGELF
J: TRBJ1-4; V: TRBV3-1; length: 16; size: .; CDR3: AFCFFGTGERLGEKLF
J: TRBJ1-1; V: TRBV7-8; length: 12; size: many; CDR3: ASSLEAMNTEAF
J: TRBJ2-7; V: TRBV20-1; length: 12; size: few; CDR3: SANQAGSTYEQY
J: TRBJ2-1; V: TRBV7-2; length: 13; size: .; CDR3: ASSLAGTVYNEQF
J: TRBJ1-5; V: TRBV15; length: 14; size: few; CDR3: ATSRDSGVGNQPQH
J: TRBJ2-2; V: TRBV7-2; length: 13; size: .; CDR3: ASSSRAIYTGELF
J: TRBJ2-2; V: TRBV28; length: 9; size: few; CDR3: ASSLRGELF
J: TRBJ2-1; V: TRBV12-5; length: 11; size: .; CDR3: ASGSYRVNEQF
J: TRBJ2-7; V: TRBV20-1; length: 10; size: .; CDR3: SAPDSWLEQY
J: TRBJ2-7; V: TRBV4-2; length: 12; size: .; CDR3: ASSPGTSRYEQY
J: TRBJ2-5; V: TRBV15; length: 13; size: few; CDR3: ATSRDRWEGETQY
J: TRBJ2-3; V: TRBV4-3; length: 13; size: .; CDR3: ASSQDSGLGDTQY
J: TRBJ2-1; V: TRBV7-2; length: 10; size: .; CDR3: ATSLTYNEQF
J: TRBJ2-3; V: TRBV7-3; length: 11; size: .; CDR3: ASSLDSGDTQY
J: TRBJ1-3; V: TRBV20-1; length: 12; size: many; CDR3: SPAPRGAGNTIY
J: TRBJ2-3; V: TRBV20-1; length: 10; size: few; CDR3: SAMGFTDTQY
J: TRBJ2-5; V: TRBV6-2/TRBV6-3; length: 11; size: many; CDR3: ASSYGAAASQY
J: TRBJ1-1; V: TRBV7-2; length: 10; size: many; CDR3: ASSRTNTEAF
J: TRBJ1-1; V: TRBV12-3/TRBV12-4; length: 11; size: .; CDR3: ASSQGGDTEAF